This entry lists 7 T cell receptor beta chains sequenced from one sample in a study of blood T cell repertoires in COVID-19. TCRdb's copy holds only in-frame clones and misses some; the assay was immunoSEQ multiplex PCR. The sample consists of about 6,600 clones, 75% to 90% of them appearing once. Input material: peripheral blood. Source of these receptors: an elderly man with active COVID-19.

V is TRBV20-1 and J is TRBJ2-7, with TRBD2 matching 8 bases. The junction had 7 bases not matched to a gene; V was cut back by 3 bases and J by 3 bases. The germline CDR1 and CDR2 sequences are DFQATT and SNEGSKA (reference sequence). The CDR3 runs 14 residues. This CDR3 is CSASSGGRIYEQYF. CDR3 coding DNA: TGCAGTGCTAGTTCTGGCGGGAGGATCTACGAGCAGTACTTC.

The chain links TRBV7-9 to TRBJ1-6, with D maybe TRBD1 (6 bases). Germline V CDR1 and CDR2: SEHNR, FQNEAQ (reference sequence). The ends were cut back, 4 bases at V and 5 bases at J, with 12 bases in the middle. This CDR3 region has 15 residues. The CDR3 DNA follows: TGTGCCAGCAGCTCCTCACAGGGAAATAATTCACCCCTCCACTTT. Protein: CASSSSQGNNSPLHF.

The chain uses TRBV4-2 and TRBJ2-3, with TRBD1 matching 7 bases. Unmatched junction bases numbered 10, after V lost 10 bases and J lost 0 bases. The CDR3 totals 15 residues. CDR1 and CDR2 (germline): LGHNA, YNFKEQ. The CDR3 is CATNRGHTSTDTQYF. The CDR3 DNA sequence: TGTGCCACAAACAGGGGTCATACTAGCACAGATACGCAGTATTTT.

The chain joins TRBV3-1 (or the pseudogene TRBV3-2) to TRBJ1-5; D is ambiguous. The length of the CDR3 is 15 residues. Germline lookup yields CDR1 LGHDT and CDR2 YNNKEL (reference sequence). The V gene lost 0 bases and the J gene lost 3 bases, with 9 bases spanning the gap. The CDR3 is CASSQDEQHNQPQHF. The CDR3 DNA reads TGTGCCAGCAGCCAAGACGAACAGCACAATCAGCCCCAGCATTTT.

This chain links TRBV6-4 with TRBJ1-1; no firm D call. This CDR3 is built from 14 residues. V lost 5 bases, J lost 0 bases, and 10 bases lay in between. The germline CDR1 and CDR2 sequences are MRHNA and SNTAGT. The CDR3 nucleotides are TGTGCCAGCAGTCCCGACACAGTGAACACTGAAGCTTTCTTT. This translates into CASSPDTVNTEAFF.

This chain uses TRBV7-8 with TRBJ2-7, with TRBD2 as a possible D gene (6 bases). V shed 2 bases and J shed 6 bases, with 11 bases lying between them. Germline V CDR1 and CDR2: SGHVS, FQNEAQ. This CDR3 spans 13 amino acids. CDR3 sequence reads: CASSLLTSSEQYF. CDR3 bases: TGTGCCAGCAGCTTACTAACTAGCTCCGAGCAGTACTTC. The variable domain in full, completed from reference TRBV7-8 and TRBJ2-7, reads GAGVSQSPRYKVAKRGQDVALRCDPISGHVSLFWYQQALGQGPEFLTYFQNEAQLDKSGLPSDRFFAERPEGSVSTLKIQRTQQEDSAVYLCASSLLTSSEQYFGPGTRLTVT.

CDR3 sequence (DNA): TGCGCCAGCAGCTTTACAGGGGACCGACAAGAGACCCAGTACTTC. Translating gives CASSFTGDRQETQYF. This chain joins TRBV5-1 and TRBJ2-5; 7 bases match TRBD1. Per the germline V gene, CDR1 is SGHRS and CDR2 is YFSETQ. CDR3 length equals 15 residues. V dropped 2 bases and J dropped 2; count of bases not matched to a gene: 6.